This T cell receptor beta chain is from a study of blood T cells in healthy people across ages. This CDR3 has 16 residues. The V and J ends lost 3 bases and 0 bases, in that order; junction bases with no gene match: 7. From germline, CDR1 is LNHNV and CDR2 YYDKDF (reference sequence). The authors ran a second PCR of about 6 to 12 cycles using a sample-barcoded 5' primer and a J-beta primer mix. TCRdb reprocessed the 5' RACE reads with MiXCR, giving one entry per CDR3 protein. This table holds about 1.6 million distinct CDR3 sequences, about 31% found once. V and J are TRBV15 and TRBJ1-2, with 7 bases matching TRBD1. This receptor was identified in a woman under 40 in good health. The sequenced material came from blood. Here the CDR3 reads CATSSPRGSPNYGYTF. The CDR3 bases are TGTGCCACCAGCAGTCCCAGGGGGTCCCCTAACTATGGCTACACCTTC. The variable domain in full, completed from reference TRBV15 and TRBJ1-2, reads DAMVIQNPRYQVTQFGKPVTLSCSQTLNHNVMYWYQQKSSQAPKLLFHYYDKDFNNEADTPDNFQSRRPNTSFCFLDIRSPGLGDTAMYLCATSSPRGSPNYGYTFGSGTRLTVV.